This TCR beta chain comes out of a study of T cell responses to AZD1222 COVID-19 vaccine (dated by TCRdb to about 2021). Regarding the complete study: TCR sequencing covered 233 trial participants: about 210 given two doses of AZD1222 and around 25 given two doses of MenACWY control vaccine. Trial participants were enrolled by age into 18-55, 56-69 and 70-plus year subgroups, with roughly 160, 29 and 62 TCR-sequenced participants respectively. Paper-wide results and their limitations: CD4 TCRs associated with the vaccine covered the entire spike protein, and the dominant responses were in regions 160-218 and 743-854. Most participants were white British and females outnumbered males, and the authors suggested that clonal diversity may have been underestimated. Because no day 14 peak-response samples were available, repertoires were characterized only after the peak T cell response. Nearly half of unique spike-specific TCRs reportedly recognized epitopes outside regions mutated in the B.1.351 and B.1.1.7 variants. The 56-69-year group was small, and its depth increase did not reach significance, likely because of low power. Spike-specific TCR breadth and depth rose significantly after two AZD1222 doses compared with day 0 and with MenACWY recipients. Conclusions about previously exposed vaccinees were limited because only a handful of AZD1222 recipients were SARS-CoV-2 seropositive at baseline.

In light of the paper, this sample's time point label describes: about 28 days (+/-7) after the second vaccine dose. AZD1222 recipients with second doses at about 4 weeks or about 12 weeks were pooled, because spike-specific TCR depth and breadth did not differ between schedules. Samples from vaccinated people were obtained from the UK trials COV001 and COV002, which included a single-blind randomized controlled phase 2/3 trial of AZD1222 (ChAdOx1 nCoV-19) in healthy adults. For TCRbeta chain sequencing, PBMC samples were collected from trial participants at day 0 and at day 28 after the second dose. From the germline V gene (reference sequence), CDR1 is LNHNV and CDR2 is YYDKDF. Measured from the cysteine to the phenylalanine, the CDR3 is 15 residues long. The sequence is cut down to CDR3 DNA, 45 bases in frame from base 1. At the junction V is shortened by 0 bases and J by 1 base, with 10 bases in between.

On this clone: Its antigen remains unidentified. Per-base quality was not reported, and no clone a single base away is much larger than it.

The CDR3 regions of human TCRbeta chains were analyzed by immunosequencing. The original pipeline was this. Repertoire TCRs were checked for matches against a reference library of SARS-CoV-2-specific TCRs that had been generated using the MIRA antigen-specificity platform. Breadth was defined as the fraction of unique TCRs that were SARS-CoV-2-associated. Depth was defined as the fraction of total T cells that were SARS-CoV-2-associated. Using the MIRA data, each spike-specific TCR was mapped to the spike region that the TCR reacts to and placed in a CD4 or CD8 class. Log10-transformed breadth and depth values were compared by one-way ANOVA with Sidak's multiple comparisons tests. Imported from immuneACCESS, the table was reduced by TCRdb to in-frame sequences with V and J called. These copies leave out some clones; in studies compared against another copy, an unresolved V gene accounts for under half, and the cause of the remainder is not known. V and J calls plus clone size are reproduced from that table; the DNA served to infer D and trimming. This sample lists 110,000 to 150,000 clones; 80% to 95% were detected once. Of the sample, about 3.5% is held by the ten largest clones.

The sequences come from peripheral blood, collected 28 days after the second AZD1222 dose. The clonotype was recovered from an adult who received the AZD1222 COVID-19 vaccine. The chain is encoded by TRBV15 joined to TRBJ2-7; D gene: possibly TRBD1, on 6 matching bases. CDR3 sequence: CATSRERDRSYEQYF. DNA sequence: TGTGCCACCAGCAGAGAGCGTGACAGGTCCTACGAGCAGTACTTC.